What follows are 23 T cell receptor beta chains derived from one specimen sequenced in a study of blood T cell repertoires in COVID-19. Libraries were prepared by immunoSEQ multiplex PCR; TCRdb keeps only in-frame clonotypes and omits some of them. The table includes approximately 110,000 clones, roughly 81% detected once. Sequencing was performed on peripheral blood. Every receptor here comes from a human donor in a cohort sampled during active COVID-19.

This rearrangement joins TRBV28 to TRBJ1-1; the D gene is possibly TRBD1 (6 bases). The germline gives CDR1 MDHEN, CDR2 SYDVKM. Trimming removed 2 bases from V and 5 bases from J, with 15 bases in between. This CDR3 is built from 15 residues. The CDR3 loop is CASSLGGQARTEAFF. DNA of the CDR3: TGTGCCAGCAGTTTAGGGGGACAAGCGCGGACTGAAGCTTTCTTT.

V is TRBV9 and J is TRBJ1-3; the match to TRBD1 covers 7 bases. Germline V CDR1 and CDR2: SGDLS, YYNGEE. The CDR3 length is 15 residues. Germline trimming cut 4 bases from V and 2 bases from J; bases unmatched to any gene: 6. This CDR3 is CASSQGVGTGNTIYF. DNA for the CDR3: TGTGCCAGCAGCCAGGGGGTAGGAACTGGAAACACCATATATTTT.

The chain employs TRBV5-1 and TRBJ2-1, with D tentatively TRBD1 (6 bases). Germline V lookup: CDR1 SGHRS, CDR2 YFSETQ. Trimming cost V 5 bases and J 7 bases, with 22 bases left between them. The CDR3 is 16 residues long. The CDR3 DNA reads as TGCGCCAGCAGTACCCTTACAGGGACGGGTCTGAATGAGCAGTTCTTC. It specifies CASSTLTGTGLNEQFF.

This clone has only one observation. The genes are TRBV2 and TRBJ2-5, with 7 bases matching TRBD1. The V gene's germline CDR1 is SNHLY and CDR2 FYNNEI. J gave up 0 bases and V 2 bases, and 9 bases lay outside the gene matches. This CDR3 contains 17 residues. CDR3 coding DNA: TGTGCCAGCAGTGAAAGGGGACAGTCTAGTTACCAAGAGACCCAGTACTTC. This gives the protein CASSERGQSSYQETQYF.

This chain links TRBV5-4 with TRBJ2-1; 9 bases fit TRBD2. Losses at the gene ends were 4 bases for V and 2 bases for J; bases not matched to a gene: 7. The CDR3 runs 16 residues. The germline V gene has CDR1 SGHNT and CDR2 YYREEE (reference sequence). CDR3 protein: CASSRDSGSTYNEQFF. CDR3 in DNA: TGTGCCAGCAGCCGTGATAGCGGGAGTACCTACAATGAGCAGTTCTTC.

The rearrangement joins TRBV6-2 or TRBV6-3 to TRBJ2-7; TRBD1 is a possible D gene (6 bases). V shed 6 bases and J shed 3 bases, with 18 bases lying between them. CDR3 length: 15 amino acids. CDR1 and CDR2 from the germline V gene are MNHEY and SVGEGT. In DNA, the CDR3 is TGTGCCAGCAGCTCACACCGGGACAAACACTACGAGCAGTACTTC. This gives the protein CASSSHRDKHYEQYF.

V is TRBV5-6 and J is TRBJ2-1, with 12 bases aligning to TRBD2. This CDR3 has 16 amino acids. Germline assignment: CDR1 SGHDT and CDR2 YYEEEE. J was trimmed by 10 bases and V by 2 bases; bases with no gene match: 10. The CDR3: CASSFLLAGGRGEQFF. The CDR3 DNA is TGTGCCAGCAGCTTCCTCCTAGCGGGGGGGCGAGGGGAGCAGTTCTTC.

This chain connects TRBV6-4 to TRBJ2-3; possibly TRBD1 for D (5 bases). Deletions cut 2 bases from V and 1 base from J, with 13 bases between. This CDR3 has 16 amino acids. The V gene's germline CDR1 is MRHNA and CDR2 SNTAGT. Written as DNA, the CDR3 is TGTGCCAGCAGTGACACCGCAGGGTGGGGCACAGATACGCAGTATTTT. It is translated as CASSDTAGWGTDTQYF.

The DNA of the CDR3 is TGTGCCACCAGCAGAGAATACGGGTTGGGCGGGGAGCTGTTTTTT. Encoded protein: CATSREYGLGGELFF. This sequence joins TRBV15 and TRBJ2-2; D is unresolved. The V end lost 0 bases, the J end lost 7 bases, and 12 bases lay between the germline ends. CDR1 LNHNV and CDR2 YYDKDF come from the germline V gene (reference sequence). CDR3 length equals 15 residues.

The chain couples TRBV3-1 (or the pseudogene TRBV3-2) to TRBJ1-2, with TRBD1 as a possible D gene (5 bases). CDR1 and CDR2 (germline): LGHDT, YNNKEL (reference sequence). Trimming removed 4 bases from V and 4 bases from J, with 10 bases in between. The CDR3 is 13 residues long. The CDR3 is CASSPAGRYGYTF. The CDR3 bases are TGTGCCAGCAGCCCCGCGGGACGCTATGGCTACACCTTC.

This clone appeared a few times. J is TRBJ2-1 and V is TRBV10-1, with D possibly matching TRBD2 (6 bases). The V gene's germline CDR1 is WNHNN and CDR2 SYGVQD (reference sequence). This CDR3 is 16 amino acids long. The ends were cut back, 0 bases at V and 4 bases at J, with 13 bases in the middle. CDR3 nucleotide sequence: TGCGCCAGCAGTGAGTCGATGGGGGAGGCTTACAATGAGCAGTTCTTC. This translates into CASSESMGEAYNEQFF.

This chain connects TRBV30 to TRBJ2-2; D may be TRBD2 (5 bases). Looked up from germline, CDR1 is GTSNPN and CDR2 is SVGIG (reference sequence). V was shortened by 2 bases and J by 7 bases, with 11 bases between the two germline ends. This CDR3 comprises 13 residues. The CDR3 region is CAWSREGYGELFF. CDR3 nucleotides: TGTGCCTGGAGTCGCGAGGGTTACGGGGAGCTGTTTTTT.

V gene TRBV6-5 combines with J gene TRBJ1-2; 10 bases match TRBD1. V gave up 7 bases and J gave up 6 bases; unmatched junction bases: 11. CDR3 length: 15 residues. Germline V gives CDR1 MNHEY, CDR2 SVGAGI. The CDR3 coding sequence is TGTGCCAGCACCAGGGACAGGGGAGCCCTACATGGCTACACCTTC. It yields the protein CASTRDRGALHGYTF.

The gene calls are TRBV19 and TRBJ1-1, with 10 bases that match TRBD1. J gave up 8 bases and V 5 bases, and 11 bases lay outside the gene matches. This CDR3 has 15 residues. Germline CDR1 reads LNHDA; CDR2 reads SQIVND (reference sequence). CDR3 DNA sequence: TGTGCCAGTAGTCCCCGGGACAGGGGCTTGGACGAAGCTTTCTTT. Amino acid sequence: CASSPRDRGLDEAFF.

The V call is TRBV11-2, the J call TRBJ2-7; 8 bases are shared with TRBD2. The V gene end was trimmed by 3 bases and the J gene end by 12 bases; junction bases not matched to a gene: 10. There are 13 residues in the CDR3. From germline, CDR1 is SGHAT and CDR2 FQNNGV. The CDR3 DNA follows: TGTGCCAGCAGCTTGATCAAAAGCGGGAGTGGGTACTTC. It yields the protein CASSLIKSGSGYF. Based on the CDR3 plus reference TRBV11-2 and TRBJ2-7, the full variable domain is EAGVAQSPRYKIIEKRQSVAFWCNPISGHATLYWYQQILGQGPKLLIQFQNNGVVDDSQLPKDRFSAERLKGVDSTLKIQPAKLEDSAVYLCASSLIKSGSGYFGPGTRLTVT.

The rearrangement joins TRBV6-5 to TRBJ2-3; 7 bases align to TRBD2. This CDR3 has 15 residues. The germline CDR1 and CDR2 sequences are MNHEY and SVGAGI. Trimming cost V 3 bases and J 3 bases; bases outside gene matches: 6. CDR3 in amino acids: CASSYAGVPTDTQYF. DNA of the CDR3: TGTGCCAGCAGTTATGCGGGAGTGCCGACAGATACGCAGTATTTT.

The chain is built from TRBV3-1 (or the pseudogene TRBV3-2) and TRBJ1-4; maybe TRBD1 (6 bases). V lost 3 bases to trimming and J lost 4 bases, with 21 bases between them. The CDR3 loop spans 18 amino acids. Per germline, CDR1 LGHDT and CDR2 YNNKEL (reference sequence). This CDR3 is CASSHPLQGRGSNEKLFF. In nucleotides, the CDR3 is TGTGCCAGCAGCCATCCCCTACAGGGTAGGGGGAGTAATGAAAAACTGTTTTTT.

This chain links TRBV5-5 with TRBJ2-7; D unresolved. This CDR3 is 15 amino acids long. Germline V gives CDR1 SGHKS, CDR2 YYEKEE (reference sequence). Trimming took 1 base from V and 1 from J, leaving 12 bases between them. CDR3: CASSLSTLISYEQYF. CDR3 bases: TGTGCCAGCAGCTTGTCCACTCTAATTTCCTACGAGCAGTACTTC.

The rearrangement joins TRBV19 to TRBJ2-2; 10 nucleotides align to TRBD2. Germline V CDR1 and CDR2: LNHDA, SQIVND (reference sequence). The CDR3 is made up of 15 amino acids. Trimming removed 3 bases from V and 5 bases from J; junction bases left unmatched: 3. CDR3 residues: CASSILAGVTGELFF. Here the CDR3 DNA reads TGTGCCAGTAGTATTCTAGCGGGAGTTACCGGGGAGCTGTTTTTT.

The rearrangement uses TRBV7-2 and TRBJ2-1; D remains ambiguous. Germline V gene lookup returns CDR1 SGHTA and CDR2 FQGNSA. V was pared by 1 base and J by 9 bases, with 7 bases between. The CDR3 is 12 amino acids. CDR3 sequence: CASSLVRSEQFF. CDR3 nucleotides: TGTGCCAGCAGCTTAGTGCGGAGTGAGCAGTTCTTC.

CDR3 protein: CASSTQGGLQETQYF. The DNA for the CDR3 is TGTGCCAGCAGCACCCAGGGGGGACTCCAAGAGACCCAGTACTTC. The chain links TRBV9 to TRBJ2-5; perhaps TRBD1 as D (7 bases). The CDR3 contains 15 residues. From germline, CDR1 is SGDLS and CDR2 YYNGEE. Trimming took 4 bases from V and 1 from J, leaving 14 bases between them. Complete variable domain (other parts from reference TRBV9 and TRBJ2-5): DSGVTQTPKHLITATGQRVTLRCSPRSGDLSVYWYQQSLDQGLQFLIQYYNGEERAKGNILERFSAQQFPDLHSELNLSSLELGDSALYFCASSTQGGLQETQYFGPGTRLLVL.

The chain links TRBV18 to TRBJ2-7; 14 bases line up with TRBD2. The CDR3 spans 15 residues. Germline lookup yields CDR1 KGHSH and CDR2 LQKENI. Trimming cost V 6 bases and J 5 bases; bases outside gene matches: 6. In nucleotides, the CDR3 is TGTGCCAGCTCGACGGGACTAGCGGGGGTTGACGAGCAGTACTTC. Protein: CASSTGLAGVDEQYF. The variable domain in full, completed from reference TRBV18 and TRBJ2-7, reads NAGVMQNPRHLVRRRGQEARLRCSPMKGHSHVYWYRQLPEEGLKFMVYLQKENIIDESGMPKERFSAEFPKEGPSILRIQQVVRGDSAAYFCASSTGLAGVDEQYFGPGTRLTVT.

V gene TRBV6-5 combines with J gene TRBJ2-7; D is unclear. The CDR3 has 15 residues. Germline assignment: CDR1 MNHEY and CDR2 SVGAGI. V gave up 6 bases and J gave up 2 bases, with 17 bases separating them. CDR3 in DNA: TGTGCCAGCAGGTCGACATTTGGAAGAACCTACGAGCAGTACTTC. Translated: CASRSTFGRTYEQYF.